Below, 15 T cell receptor beta chains from the same sample are listed, as sequenced in a study of T cell changes during pregnancy in multiple sclerosis. Sequenced by immunoSEQ multiplex PCR; TCRdb stores in-frame clones only, minus some. The data show some 80,000 clones, approximately 93% seen once. The sample here was CD4+ T cells from peripheral blood mononuclear cells, taken after pregnancy. The receptor source for this set is a female donor with multiple sclerosis, enrolled in a pregnancy study.

The J gene is TRBJ2-1, the V gene TRBV10-3; 10 nucleotides line up with TRBD2. V lost 4 bases, J lost 6 bases, and 6 bases stayed unmatched. Germline CDR1 is ENHRY and CDR2 is SYGVKD. This CDR3 has 15 residues. The CDR3 bases are TGTGCCATCAGTGGGAGGACTAGCGGAATCAATGAGCAGTTCTTC. Its protein product is CAISGRTSGINEQFF.

This chain connects TRBV5-1 to TRBJ2-3; TRBD2 aligns across 12 bases. CDR1 and CDR2 (germline): SGHRS, YFSETQ. CDR3 length: 16 residues. Losses at the gene ends were 6 bases for V and 6 bases for J; bases not matched to a gene: 11. In DNA form, the CDR3 reads TGCGCCAGCACCCTCCAGACTAGCGGGAGATGGGATACGCAGTATTTT. Translating it yields CASTLQTSGRWDTQYF.

This rearrangement joins TRBV18 to TRBJ2-7; the D gene is possibly TRBD1 (8 bases). The CDR3 spans 16 residues. The germline CDR1 and CDR2 sequences are KGHSH and LQKENI. Trimming cost V 2 bases and J 2 bases, with 16 bases left between them. CDR3 loop: CASSPNRGRVAYEQYF. The CDR3 coding sequence is TGTGCCAGCTCACCAAACAGGGGGAGGGTTGCCTACGAGCAGTACTTC.

The rearrangement uses TRBV10-3 and TRBJ1-5; D is unresolved. V gave up 4 bases and J gave up 5 bases, with 9 bases separating them. The CDR3 totals 13 residues. Germline V gives CDR1 ENHRY, CDR2 SYGVKD. CDR3 residues: CAISGGPDQPQHF. The CDR3 DNA reads TGTGCCATCAGTGGTGGCCCAGATCAGCCCCAGCATTTT.

The genes are TRBV9 and TRBJ2-1; TRBD2 matches 8 bases. Per germline, CDR1 SGDLS and CDR2 YYNGEE. The CDR3 spans 15 residues. J gave up 0 bases and V 2 bases, and 1 base lay outside the gene matches. CDR3 sequence: CASSVLAGSYNEQFF. In DNA, the CDR3 is TGTGCCAGCAGCGTCCTAGCGGGCTCCTACAATGAGCAGTTCTTC.

V and J are TRBV29-1 and TRBJ2-1; 7 positions match TRBD1. Germline V gene lookup returns CDR1 SQVTM and CDR2 ANQGSEA. Losses at the gene ends were 7 bases for V and 9 bases for J; bases not matched to a gene: 12. The CDR3 extends over 13 amino acids. The CDR3 nucleotides read TGCAGCGGGGCGACCGCCGCAGGGGGTGAGCAGTTCTTC. Translating it yields CSGATAAGGEQFF.

The chain has TRBV6-6 and TRBJ1-5; 8 bases fit TRBD1. Germline V gives CDR1 MNHNY, CDR2 SVGAGI (reference sequence). This CDR3 is 14 amino acids long. V was pared by 8 bases and J by 1 base, with 4 bases of the junction left unmatched. The CDR3: CASVRTGSNQPQHF. DNA of the CDR3: TGTGCCAGCGTCCGGACAGGGAGCAATCAGCCCCAGCATTTT.

The genes are TRBV5-4 and TRBJ2-1, with D tentatively TRBD2 (6 bases). The ends were cut back, 3 bases at V and 2 bases at J, with 12 bases in the middle. Per germline, CDR1 SGHNT and CDR2 YYREEE (reference sequence). The CDR3 loop spans 15 amino acids. The CDR3 reads CASSSGRDPYNEQFF. The CDR3 DNA is TGTGCCAGCAGCTCAGGGCGGGACCCCTACAATGAGCAGTTCTTC. The variable domain in full, with the rest retrieved from reference TRBV5-4 and TRBJ2-1, is ETGVTQSPTHLIKTRGQQVTLRCSSQSGHNTVSWYQQALGQGPQFIFQYYREEENGRGNFPPRFSGLQFPNYSSELNVNALELDDSALYLCASSSGRDPYNEQFFGPGTRLTVL.

The rearrangement joins TRBV29-1 to TRBJ2-7; 8 bases match TRBD1. J lost 6 bases, V lost 5 bases, and 3 bases had no gene match. Germline V gene sequence: CDR1 SQVTM, CDR2 ANQGSEA. The CDR3 has 11 residues. The CDR3: CSVWTGIEQYF. In DNA form, the CDR3 reads TGCAGCGTTTGGACAGGGATCGAGCAGTACTTC.

The chain joins TRBV21-1 to TRBJ1-5; TRBD1, the table's D call, lacks a check against the DNA. TRBV21-1 is shown as a pseudogene. The length of the CDR3 is 20 residues. CDR3 region: CASSKEVRGQREASNQPQHF. In DNA form, the CDR3 reads TGTGCCAGCAGCAAAGAAGTTAGGGGACAGCGAGAAGCGAGCAATCAGCCCCAGCATTTT.

The chain employs TRBV29-1 and TRBJ2-7; 7 positions agree with TRBD2. CDR1 and CDR2 (germline): SQVTM, ANQGSEA. This CDR3 has 14 residues. With V trimmed by 4 bases and J by 2 bases, 8 bases remained unmatched. CDR3 amino acids: CSVVGRLAAYEQYF. As DNA, the CDR3 is TGCAGCGTTGTCGGGAGACTAGCAGCCTACGAGCAGTACTTC.

The chain employs TRBV29-1 and TRBJ1-5; 9 bases line up with TRBD1. Germline lookup yields CDR1 SQVTM and CDR2 ANQGSEA. This CDR3 has 14 residues. After removal of 4 bases from V and 4 bases from J, the junction contained 5 bases not matched to a gene. CDR3: CSVGFGTGNQPQHF. The CDR3 bases are TGCAGCGTTGGTTTTGGGACAGGGAATCAGCCCCAGCATTTT.

The chain combines TRBV5-1 with TRBJ2-2, with 10 bases matching TRBD2. The CDR3 is made up of 19 amino acids. Germline CDR1 reads SGHRS; CDR2 reads YFSETQ. V shed 0 bases, J shed 0 bases, and the junction held 8 bases outside the gene matches. The CDR3: CASSLGAGGPRTNTGELFF. CDR3 DNA: TGCGCCAGCAGCTTGGGAGCGGGAGGGCCCAGGACGAACACCGGGGAGCTGTTTTTT.

CDR3 amino acids: CATCCAVAGGKNEQFF. In nucleotides, the CDR3 is TGTGCCACTTGTTGTGCGGTTGCGGGAGGGAAGAATGAGCAGTTCTTC. The chain joins TRBV19 to TRBJ2-1; 9 nucleotides match TRBD2. The length of the CDR3 is 16 residues. Germline V gene lookup returns CDR1 LNHDA and CDR2 SQIVND (reference sequence). J lost 7 bases, V lost 10 bases, and 17 bases had no gene match.

V usage is TRBV7-8 and J usage is TRBJ2-7, with 12 bases lining up with TRBD2. This CDR3 is built from 18 residues. Germline V gives CDR1 SGHVS, CDR2 FQNEAQ. Trimming removed 3 bases from V and 0 bases from J; junction bases left unmatched: 9. The chain's CDR3 is CASSFLAGGGSSSYEQYF. The CDR3 coding sequence is TGTGCCAGCAGCTTCCTAGCGGGAGGGGGTTCAAGCTCCTACGAGCAGTACTTC.